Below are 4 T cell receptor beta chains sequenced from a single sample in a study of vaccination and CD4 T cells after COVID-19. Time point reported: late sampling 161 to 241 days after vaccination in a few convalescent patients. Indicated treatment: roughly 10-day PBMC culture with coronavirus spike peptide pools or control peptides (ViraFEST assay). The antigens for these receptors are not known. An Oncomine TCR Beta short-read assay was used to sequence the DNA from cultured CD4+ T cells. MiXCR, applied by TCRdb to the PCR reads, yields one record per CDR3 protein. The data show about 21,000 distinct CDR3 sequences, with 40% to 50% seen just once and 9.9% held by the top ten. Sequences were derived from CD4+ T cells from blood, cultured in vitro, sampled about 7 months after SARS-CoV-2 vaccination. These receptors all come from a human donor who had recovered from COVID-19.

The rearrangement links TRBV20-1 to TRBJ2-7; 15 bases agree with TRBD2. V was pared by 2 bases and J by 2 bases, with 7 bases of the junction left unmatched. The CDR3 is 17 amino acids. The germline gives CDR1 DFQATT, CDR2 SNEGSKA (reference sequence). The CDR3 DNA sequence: TGCAGTGCTAGATTTGGGACTAGCGGGAGGTCAGCCTACGAGCAGTACTTC. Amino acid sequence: CSARFGTSGRSAYEQYF.

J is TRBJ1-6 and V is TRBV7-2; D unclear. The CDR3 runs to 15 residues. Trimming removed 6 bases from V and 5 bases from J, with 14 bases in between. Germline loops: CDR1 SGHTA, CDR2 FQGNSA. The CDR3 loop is CASSYGPPDNSPLHF. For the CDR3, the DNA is TGTGCCAGCAGTTACGGCCCCCCAGATAATTCACCCCTCCACTTT.

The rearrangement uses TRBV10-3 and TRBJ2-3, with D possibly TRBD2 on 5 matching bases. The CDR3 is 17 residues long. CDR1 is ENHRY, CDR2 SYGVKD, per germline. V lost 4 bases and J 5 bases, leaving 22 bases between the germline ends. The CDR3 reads CAISVEGMMRRGDTQYF. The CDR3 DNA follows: TGTGCCATCAGTGTTGAGGGCATGATGAGACGGGGAGATACGCAGTATTTT.

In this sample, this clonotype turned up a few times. The CDR3 DNA is TGTGCCAGCAGCTTAGTGGGAAACGCCGACTCACCCCTCCACTTT. The encoded protein is CASSLVGNADSPLHF. The chain combines TRBV7-2 with TRBJ1-6; D gene unclear. V was pared by 1 base and J by 10 bases, with 14 bases between. This CDR3 contains 15 residues. The V gene's germline CDR1 is SGHTA and CDR2 FQGNSA.